Following are 17 T cell receptor beta chains from one sample sequenced in a study of Graves' ophthalmopathy and Graves' hyperthyroidism. The authors amplified TCR beta CDR3 regions from RNA transcripts. HTBI primers were used in a first-round RT-PCR, which preceded a second-round multiplex PCR. TCRdb redid the calling of the multiplex PCR reads with MiXCR, one entry per CDR3 protein. The sample includes more than 300,000 distinct CDR3 sequences, approximately 18% of them seen just once. The sample comprised peripheral blood. The receptors derive from an adult woman with stable Graves' hyperthyroidism.

At least ten counts were recorded for this clonotype. The V and J genes are TRBV4-2 and TRBJ2-1; 14 bases align to TRBD2. J was trimmed by 4 bases and V by 5 bases; bases with no gene match: 13. The CDR3 runs to 19 residues. Germline values: CDR1 LGHNA, CDR2 YNFKEQ. In DNA form, the CDR3 reads TGTGCCAGCAGCACCCGGGCCGGGACTAGCGGGAGAAGGTACAATGAGCAGTTCTTC. Its protein is CASSTRAGTSGRRYNEQFF.

This clonotype showed up many times. The chain carries TRBV12-3 or TRBV12-4 and TRBJ1-6; the D gene is possibly TRBD1 (5 bases). Trimming took 7 bases from V and 10 from J, leaving 26 bases between them. The CDR3 sequence is 17 residues long. CDR3 bases: TGTGCCAGCACCCTAAGCCGAGGATGGCAGGGTGGCTCACCCCTCCACTTT. This codes for CASTLSRGWQGGSPLHF.

This clonotype came up many times. The chain recombines TRBV20-1 with TRBJ1-5, with D uncertain. Germline CDR1 reads DFQATT; CDR2 reads SNEGSKA (reference sequence). This CDR3 region has 13 residues. V lost 6 bases, J lost 4 bases, and 13 bases lay in between. CDR3 protein: CSATRSGNQPQHF. In DNA form, the CDR3 reads TGCAGTGCCACAAGAAGCGGTAATCAGCCCCAGCATTTT.

This clonotype was recorded at least ten times. V is TRBV2 and J is TRBJ2-7; no reliable D call. CDR3 length equals 12 residues. The V gene's germline CDR1 is SNHLY and CDR2 FYNNEI. Trimming cost V 2 bases and J 4 bases, with 6 bases left between them. The CDR3 reads CASSETEYEQYF. CDR3 bases: TGTGCCAGCAGTGAAACCGAGTACGAGCAGTACTTC.

This clonotype was seen many times. The gene calls are TRBV19 and TRBJ2-2; 8 bases fit TRBD2. This CDR3 has 14 amino acids. Trimming removed 4 bases from V and 4 bases from J; junction bases left unmatched: 2. Germline V gives CDR1 LNHDA, CDR2 SQIVND (reference sequence). Here the CDR3 reads CASSTTSGTGELFF. In DNA, the CDR3 is TGTGCCAGTAGTACCACTAGCGGCACCGGGGAGCTGTTTTTT.

This clonotype was seen at least ten times. The CDR3 reads CSATSGANVLTF. The CDR3 DNA reads TGCAGTGCTACCTCTGGGGCCAACGTCCTGACTTTC. The rearrangement uses TRBV20-1 and TRBJ2-6; no clear D. Looked up from germline, CDR1 is DFQATT and CDR2 is SNEGSKA (reference sequence). The CDR3 contains 12 residues. The V end was cut by 4 bases, the J end by 0 bases, with 1 base between.

This clonotype was detected ten times or more. The gene calls are TRBV25-1 and TRBJ2-7; D is possibly TRBD1 or TRBD2 (5 bases each). The germline gives CDR1 MGHDK, CDR2 SYGVNS. This CDR3 spans 12 amino acids. Trimming shortened V by 7 bases and J by 4 bases, and 11 bases separated the two germline ends. The CDR3 nucleotides are TGTGCCAGCATGGGGGATCGGTACGAGCAGTACTTC. Translating gives CASMGDRYEQYF.

In its sample, this clonotype was seen many times. The genes are TRBV2 and TRBJ2-7; a weak D match, TRBD1 (5 bases). The V and J ends lost 6 bases and 3 bases respectively, with 12 bases between them. Germline V gives CDR1 SNHLY, CDR2 FYNNEI. The CDR3 has 13 residues. CDR3 loop: CASRTRDGYEQYF. CDR3 nucleotide sequence: TGTGCCAGCAGAACCAGGGATGGCTACGAGCAGTACTTC. The variable domain in full, with the rest retrieved from reference TRBV2 and TRBJ2-7, is EPEVTQTPSHQVTQMGQEVILRCVPISNHLYFYWYRQILGQKVEFLVSFYNNEISEKSEIFDDQFSVERPDGSNFTLKIRSTKLEDSAMYFCASRTRDGYEQYFGPGTRLTVT.

The V gene is TRBV30, the J gene TRBJ1-2; TRBD1 matches at 7 bases. This CDR3 contains 13 residues. The V segment lost 3 bases and the J segment 5 bases; nucleotides outside the gene matches: 6. The V gene's germline CDR1 is GTSNPN and CDR2 SVGIG (reference sequence). This CDR3 reads CAWRGQLLYGYTF. The CDR3 DNA follows: TGTGCCTGGAGGGGACAGCTACTTTATGGCTACACCTTC.

This clonotype showed up many times. One base away lies a much larger clone, so this may be a sequencing read error. This chain connects TRBV6-5 to TRBJ1-3; D uncertain. This CDR3 region has 14 residues. Germline CDR1 reads MNHEY; CDR2 reads SVGAGI. CDR3 nucleotide sequence: TGTACCAGCAGTTACGAGGTCTCTGGAAACACCATATATTTT. Translating gives CTSSYEVSGNTIYF.

At least ten counts were recorded for this clonotype. This chain joins TRBV13 and TRBJ2-7, with TRBD1 as a possible D gene (6 bases). Germline V gives CDR1 PRHDT, CDR2 FYEKMQ (reference sequence). V gave up 5 bases and J gave up 6 bases, with 17 bases separating them. This CDR3 spans 14 amino acids. In DNA, the CDR3 is TGTGCCAGCAGCCCCGCCAATATGGGGGCCGAGCAGTACTTC. Its translation: CASSPANMGAEQYF. The full variable domain, its missing parts supplied by reference TRBV13 and TRBJ2-7, is AAGVIQSPRHLIKEKRETATLKCYPIPRHDTVYWYQQGPGQDPQFLISFYEKMQSDKGSIPDRFSAQQFSDYHSELNMSSLELGDSALYFCASSPANMGAEQYFGPGTRLTVT.

This clonotype was seen many times. CDR3 region: CSARGAGAYGYTF. Written as DNA, the CDR3 is TGCAGTGCTAGAGGGGCAGGGGCCTATGGCTACACCTTC. J is TRBJ1-2 and V is TRBV20-1; TRBD1 is a possible D gene (6 bases). The CDR3 has 13 amino acids. The V end was cut by 1 base, the J end by 4 bases, with 10 bases between. Germline V gene lookup returns CDR1 DFQATT and CDR2 SNEGSKA (reference sequence).

The genes are TRBV11-3 and TRBJ1-2; D uncertain. From germline, CDR1 is SGHNT and CDR2 YENEEA. The V end lost 0 bases, the J end lost 5 bases, and 10 bases lay between the germline ends. This CDR3 region has 14 residues. The CDR3 DNA reads TGTGCCAGCAGCTTAGAGAACACGGGATATGGCTACACCTTC. Translation: CASSLENTGYGYTF.

This clonotype has at least ten counts. The gene calls are TRBV28 and TRBJ2-5, with 10 bases fitting TRBD2. The CDR3 is made up of 17 amino acids. V lost 3 bases to trimming and J lost 4 bases; unmatched junction nucleotides: 11. Germline CDR1 MDHEN, CDR2 SYDVKM. Written as DNA, the CDR3 is TGTGCCAGCAGTTTTCCTAGCGGGAGTTGGGGCGGAGAGACCCAGTACTTC. Amino acids: CASSFPSGSWGGETQYF.

This clonotype was seen many times. The V and J genes are TRBV24-1 and TRBJ2-5, with 7 nucleotides matching TRBD2. This CDR3 is built from 15 residues. Germline trimming cut 3 bases from V and 2 bases from J; bases unmatched to any gene: 5. The germline V gene encodes CDR1 KGHDR and CDR2 SFDVKD. The CDR3 sequence: CATSDTAGPQETQYF. As DNA, the CDR3 is TGTGCCACCAGTGATACAGCGGGACCTCAAGAGACCCAGTACTTC.

In its sample, this clonotype was seen many times. The chain combines TRBV10-3 with TRBJ1-2, with TRBD1 as a possible D gene (5 bases). The germline gives CDR1 ENHRY, CDR2 SYGVKD. This CDR3 comprises 14 residues. Trimming pared 2 bases from V and 5 bases from J, leaving 12 bases between. CDR3 sequence (DNA): TGTGCCATCAGTGAGACGTCAGGGATTTATGGCTACACCTTC. Amino acid sequence: CAISETSGIYGYTF.

This clonotype was seen a few times. The chain combines TRBV6-1 with TRBJ2-5; TRBD2 matches 9 bases. The CDR3 is made up of 15 amino acids. Trimming removed 6 bases from V and 7 bases from J; junction bases left unmatched: 12. Germline-derived CDR1 and CDR2 are MNHNS and SASEGT. This CDR3 reads CASRESSGAFGTQYF. In DNA form, the CDR3 reads TGTGCCAGCAGGGAATCTAGCGGGGCATTTGGGACCCAGTACTTC.